The entry below describes one T cell receptor beta chain. Per germline, CDR1 LGHDT and CDR2 YNNKEL (reference sequence). Trimming shortened V by 4 bases and J by 4 bases, and 14 bases separated the two germline ends. This CDR3 spans 14 amino acids. The data derive from a study of blood T cell repertoires in COVID-19. Across the whole study: Acute-phase and convalescent COVID-19 samples originated in the United States, Italy and Spain.

Per the original methods: Estimation of nucleated cell counts relied on the amplification of reference gene primers. Only in-frame clones appear in the TCRdb table, and some are missing; sequencing was by immunoSEQ multiplex PCR. That table furnishes V, J and clone size, whereas the DNA furnished D and trimming. The sample shows 30,000 to 50,000 clones, 75% to 85% of them seen only once. The clonotype was recovered from a man aged 70-80 years with acute or convalescent COVID-19. The chain is built from TRBV3-1 (or the pseudogene TRBV3-2) and TRBJ2-7; D is possibly TRBD1 (5 bases). Sequenced sample: peripheral blood. Here the CDR3 reads CASSRQPTVYEQYF. The CDR3 bases are TGTGCCAGCAGCCGACAGCCGACTGTGTACGAGCAGTACTTC.